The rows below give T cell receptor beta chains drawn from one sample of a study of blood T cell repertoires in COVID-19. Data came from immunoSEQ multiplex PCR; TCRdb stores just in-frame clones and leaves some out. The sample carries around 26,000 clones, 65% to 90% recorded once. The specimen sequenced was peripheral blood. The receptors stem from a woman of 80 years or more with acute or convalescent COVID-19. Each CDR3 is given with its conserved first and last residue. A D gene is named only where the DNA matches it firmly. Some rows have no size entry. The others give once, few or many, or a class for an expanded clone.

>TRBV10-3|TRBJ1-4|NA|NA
CAIGPVPNEKLFF
TGTGCCATCGGGCCAGTTCCTAATGAAAAACTGTTTTTT
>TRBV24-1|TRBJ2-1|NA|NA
CATSDSPPGSSYNEQFF
TGTGCCACCAGTGACTCTCCCCCGGGGAGCTCCTACAATGAGCAGTTCTTC
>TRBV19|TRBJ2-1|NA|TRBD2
CASSTLTSGGLVEQFF
TGTGCCAGTAGTACCCTCACTAGCGGCGGACTGGTTGAGCAGTTCTTC
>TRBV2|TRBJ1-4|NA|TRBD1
CASARQGADEKLFF
TGTGCCAGCGCAAGACAGGGGGCGGATGAAAAACTGTTTTTT
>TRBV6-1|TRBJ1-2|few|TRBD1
CASSDLPTGWYGYTF
TGTGCCAGCAGTGACCTCCCGACAGGGTGGTATGGCTACACCTTC
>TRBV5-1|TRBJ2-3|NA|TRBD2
CASSLVSGGRTDTQYF
TGCGCCAGCAGCTTGGTTAGCGGGGGGCGCACAGATACGCAGTATTTT
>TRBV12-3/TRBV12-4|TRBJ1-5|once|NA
CASSSGGFQPQHF
TGTGCCAGCAGCTCAGGAGGTTTTCAGCCCCAGCATTTT
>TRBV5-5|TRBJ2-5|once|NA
CASSLVVSRTQYF
TGTGCCAGCAGCTTGGTCGTCTCGAGGACCCAGTACTTC
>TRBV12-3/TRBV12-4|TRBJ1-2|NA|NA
CASSLDEDYGYTF
TGTGCCAGCAGTTTAGACGAGGACTATGGCTACACCTTC
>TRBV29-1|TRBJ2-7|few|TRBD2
CSVESGSGSYEQYF
TGCAGCGTTGAGTCGGGTAGCGGGTCCTACGAGCAGTACTTC
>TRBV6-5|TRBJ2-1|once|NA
CASRPRGSENEQFF
TGTGCCAGCAGGCCCCGGGGGAGTGAAAATGAGCAGTTCTTC
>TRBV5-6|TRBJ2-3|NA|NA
CASSPLSGSTDTQYF
TGTGCCAGCAGCCCTCTCAGCGGTAGCACAGATACGCAGTATTTT
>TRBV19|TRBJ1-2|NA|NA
CASTFLHRETYGYTF
TGTGCCAGTACTTTCCTTCACAGGGAGACATATGGCTACACCTTC
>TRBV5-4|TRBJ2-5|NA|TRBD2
CASSLLAGLRAQYF
TGTGCCAGCAGCTTACTAGCGGGGCTGAGGGCCCAGTACTTC
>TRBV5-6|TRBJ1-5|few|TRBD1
CASSTGTGGAGQPQHF
TGTGCCAGCAGTACTGGGACAGGGGGCGCCGGTCAGCCCCAGCATTTT
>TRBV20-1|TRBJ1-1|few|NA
CSAKTRTEAFF
TGCAGTGCAAAAACCAGAACTGAAGCTTTCTTT
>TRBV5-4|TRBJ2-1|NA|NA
CASSSPAGDRGYNEQFF
TGTGCCAGCAGCTCCCCCGCAGGGGATCGCGGGTACAATGAGCAGTTCTTC
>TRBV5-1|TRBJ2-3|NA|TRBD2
CASSGGDSTDTQYF
TGCGCCAGCAGCGGGGGGGACAGCACAGATACGCAGTATTTT
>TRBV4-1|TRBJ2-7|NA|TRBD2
CASSQVRFGLAGLERAYEQYF
TGCGCCAGCAGCCAAGTAAGGTTCGGACTAGCGGGCCTTGAACGGGCCTACGAGCAGTACTTC
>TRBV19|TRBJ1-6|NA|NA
CASSISTGTDSPLHF
TGTGCCAGTAGTATAAGTACAGGGACCGATTCACCCCTCCACTTT
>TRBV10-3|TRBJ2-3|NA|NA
CAIMGGRTDTQYF
TGTGCCATCATGGGGGGGCGCACAGATACGCAGTATTTT
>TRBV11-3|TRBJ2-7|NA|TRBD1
CASSPPVGPGGTYEQYF
TGTGCCAGCAGCCCACCAGTGGGGCCAGGGGGTACCTACGAGCAGTACTTC
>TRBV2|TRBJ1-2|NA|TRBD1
CASSEAGTDYGYTF
TGTGCCAGCAGCGAAGCTGGGACAGACTATGGCTACACCTTC
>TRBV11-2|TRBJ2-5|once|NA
CASSRIGEQETQYF
TGTGCCAGCAGCCGCATAGGGGAACAAGAGACCCAGTACTTC
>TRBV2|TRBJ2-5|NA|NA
CASSLQGTQYF
TGTGCCAGCAGTCTACAGGGGACCCAGTACTTC
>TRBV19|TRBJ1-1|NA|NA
CASSNGQLNTEAFF
TGTGCCAGTAGTAACGGACAGCTGAACACTGAAGCTTTCTTT
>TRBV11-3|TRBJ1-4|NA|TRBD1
CASSLRRQGQNEKLFF
TGTGCCAGCAGCTTGCGACGACAGGGTCAGAATGAAAAACTGTTTTTT
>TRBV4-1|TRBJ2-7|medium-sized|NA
CASSQDQGINEQYF
TGCGCCAGCAGCCAAGACCAGGGGATCAACGAGCAGTACTTC
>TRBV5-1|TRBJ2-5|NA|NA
CASSRPGPQETQYF
TGCGCCAGCAGCCGCCCTGGGCCCCAAGAGACCCAGTACTTC
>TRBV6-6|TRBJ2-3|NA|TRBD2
CASREGSGRTDTQYF
TGTGCCAGCAGGGAAGGTAGCGGGAGAACAGATACGCAGTATTTT
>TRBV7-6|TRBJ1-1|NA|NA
CASRPRQGSEAFF
TGTGCCAGCAGACCTCGTCAGGGGAGTGAAGCTTTCTTT
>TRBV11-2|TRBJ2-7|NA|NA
CASTFPQGYEQYF
TGTGCCAGCACCTTTCCACAGGGCTACGAGCAGTACTTC
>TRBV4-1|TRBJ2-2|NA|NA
CASSRSGLVNTGELFF
TGCGCCAGCAGCCGGTCGGGACTCGTGAACACCGGGGAGCTGTTTTTT
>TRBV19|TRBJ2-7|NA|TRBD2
CASRTSGRMEEQYF
TGTGCCAGTCGGACTAGCGGGAGAATGGAAGAGCAGTACTTC
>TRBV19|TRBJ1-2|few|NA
CASSRTDTTFSYGYTF
TGTGCCAGTAGTAGAACGGACACAACTTTTTCCTATGGCTACACCTTC
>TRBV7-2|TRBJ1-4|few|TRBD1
CASSPGQGTEKLFF
TGTGCCAGCAGCCCCGGACAGGGGACAGAAAAACTGTTTTTT
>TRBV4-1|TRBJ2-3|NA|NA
CASSLRGESSTDTQYF
TGCGCCAGCAGCCTGCGCGGGGAGTCGAGCACAGATACGCAGTATTTT
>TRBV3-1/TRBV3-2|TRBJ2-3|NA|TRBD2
CASSSRGTSGGTDTQYF
TGTGCCAGCAGCTCCCGGGGTACTAGCGGGGGCACAGATACGCAGTATTTT
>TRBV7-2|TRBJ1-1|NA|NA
CASSLARGGAEAFF
TGTGCCAGCAGCTTAGCCAGGGGAGGGGCTGAAGCTTTCTTT
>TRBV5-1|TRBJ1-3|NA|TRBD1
CASSSTGGNTIYF
TGCGCCAGCAGCTCGACAGGGGGAAACACCATATATTTT
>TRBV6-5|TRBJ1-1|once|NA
CASSHRDMNTEAFF
TGTGCCAGCAGCCACAGGGATATGAACACTGAAGCTTTCTTT
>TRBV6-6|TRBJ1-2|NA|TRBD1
CASSYSAGGGYTF
TGTGCCAGCAGTTACTCGGCAGGGGGCGGCTACACCTTC
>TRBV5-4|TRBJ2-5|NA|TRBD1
CASSGTGRETQYF
TGTGCCAGCAGCGGGACAGGCCGTGAGACCCAGTACTTC
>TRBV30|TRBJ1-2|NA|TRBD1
CAWSRKGQGAWGYGYTF
TGTGCCTGGAGTAGGAAGGGACAGGGGGCCTGGGGCTATGGCTACACCTTC
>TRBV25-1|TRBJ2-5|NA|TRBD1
CASSVVGGSGETQYF
TGTGCCAGCAGTGTAGTAGGGGGCAGCGGAGAGACCCAGTACTTC
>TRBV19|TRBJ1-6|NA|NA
CASSIGGTNDSPLHF
TGTGCCAGTAGTATAGGAGGGACAAATGATTCACCCCTCCACTTT